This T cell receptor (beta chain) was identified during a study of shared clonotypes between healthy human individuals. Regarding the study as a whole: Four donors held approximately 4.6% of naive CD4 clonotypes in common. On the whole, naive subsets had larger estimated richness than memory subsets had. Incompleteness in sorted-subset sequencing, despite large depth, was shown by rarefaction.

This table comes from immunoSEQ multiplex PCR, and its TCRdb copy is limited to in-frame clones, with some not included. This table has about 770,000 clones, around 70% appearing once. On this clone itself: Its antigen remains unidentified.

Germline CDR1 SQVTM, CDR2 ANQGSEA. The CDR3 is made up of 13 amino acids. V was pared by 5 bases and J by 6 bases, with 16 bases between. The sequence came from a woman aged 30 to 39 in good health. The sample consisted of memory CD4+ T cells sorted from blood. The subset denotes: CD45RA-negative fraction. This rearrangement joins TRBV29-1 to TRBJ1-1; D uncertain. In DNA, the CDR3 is TGCAGCGTTCGGGTTTCGGGGTTCGCTGAAGCTTTCTTT. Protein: CSVRVSGFAEAFF.